This T cell receptor beta chain was captured in a study of CD8+CD57+ T cells in acquired aplastic anemia. Study information: Quantities of DNA derived from sorted CD4+ and CD8+ cells averaged roughly 3 ug.

Using genomic DNA as the template, TCR beta VDJ and CDR3 profiling was carried out. Using its own MiXCR run on the reads, TCRdb lists one record per CDR3 protein. In the table there are about 180,000 distinct CDR3 sequences, less than 55% of which are singletons. The sample consisted of sorted CD4+, CD8+, or CD8+CD57+ T cells (not recorded which) from PBMCs. The TCR comes from a human donor in good health.

CDR3 sequence (DNA): TGTGCCAGCAGTGTATCGAACACCGGGGAGCTGTTTTTT. This sequence encodes CASSVSNTGELFF. J is TRBJ2-2 and V is TRBV2; no definite D call. CDR1 and CDR2 from the germline V gene are SNHLY and FYNNEI. The CDR3 runs 13 residues. V lost 4 bases, J lost 0 bases, and 3 bases lay in between.